This section outlines one T cell receptor beta chain sequence together with its context. What it recognizes is unknown. TCRdb's copy holds only in-frame clones and misses some; the assay was immunoSEQ multiplex PCR. Here the sample spans 150,000 to 200,000 clones, roughly 84% being singletons. The data are from a study of cytomegalovirus exposure and HLA in healthy donors. Trimming removed 5 bases at V and 5 bases at J, with 22 bases between. The CDR3 runs 16 residues. Per the germline V gene, CDR1 is SSHAT and CDR2 is FNYEAQ (reference sequence). Whole-study findings and limits: Accounts indicate the classifier identified cytomegalovirus status with strong specificity and sensitivity. Overall, approximately 150 TCR beta chains were annotated as cytomegalovirus-associated.

The sequence came from a young man in good health and CMV-seropositive. The V call is TRBV7-7, the J call TRBJ2-7, with D maybe TRBD1 (5 bases). The material sequenced was PBMCs. The CDR3 DNA follows: TGTGCCAGCAGCCCTAAAAGACAGATCCACCTTGACGAGCAGTACTTC. Its translation: CASSPKRQIHLDEQYF.